The rows below give T cell receptor beta chains drawn from one sample of a study of T-cell reconstitution after alpha-beta-depleted transplantation in children. One entry per CDR3 protein results from TCRdb running MiXCR on the PCR reads. This table has 490,000 or so distinct CDR3 sequences, roughly a tenth appearing once. The sample was PBMCs, taken before TCRalphabeta/CD19-depleted stem cell transplant. These receptors all stem from a child aged 2-15 years with inherited bone marrow failure, due to receive a stem cell transplant. CDR3s include the opening cysteine and the closing phenylalanine or tryptophan. D genes are given only for firm matches. Expanded clones are given a class, and other clones once, few, many or no size at all.

d_call: NA
v_call: TRBV20-1
clone_size: many
j_call: TRBJ1-5
cdr3_aa: CSAARTIREQPQHF
cdr3_nt: TGCAGTGCTGCCCGGACCATTCGAGAGCAGCCCCAGCATTTT

d_call: TRBD2
v_call: TRBV19
clone_size: once
j_call: TRBJ2-7
cdr3_aa: CASSIGGGRGINEQYF
cdr3_nt: TGTGCCAGTAGTATAGGGGGCGGGAGAGGCATCAACGAGCAGTACTTC

d_call: TRBD2
v_call: TRBV20-1
clone_size: many
j_call: TRBJ2-3
cdr3_aa: CSARGQLAGRTDTQYF
cdr3_nt: TGCAGTGCTAGAGGTCAACTAGCGGGACGCACAGATACGCAGTATTTT

d_call: TRBD1
v_call: TRBV6-1
clone_size: many
j_call: TRBJ1-5
cdr3_aa: CASSEAGTGGFSNQPQHF
cdr3_nt: TGTGCCAGCAGTGAAGCAGGGACAGGGGGCTTTAGCAATCAGCCCCAGCATTTT

d_call: NA
v_call: TRBV4-3
clone_size: many
j_call: TRBJ1-4
cdr3_aa: CASRETPGDGEKLFF
cdr3_nt: TGCGCCAGCAGGGAGACTCCTGGAGATGGTGAAAAACTGTTTTTT

d_call: NA
v_call: TRBV12-3/TRBV12-4
clone_size: many
j_call: TRBJ2-1
cdr3_aa: CASSSPGYNEQFF
cdr3_nt: TGTGCCAGCAGTTCGCCAGGGTACAATGAGCAGTTCTTC

d_call: TRBD2
v_call: TRBV5-5
clone_size: many
j_call: TRBJ2-5
cdr3_aa: CASSFTTGGLETQYF
cdr3_nt: TGTGCCAGCAGCTTTACCACCGGGGGGTTGGAGACCCAGTACTTC

d_call: NA
v_call: TRBV29-1
clone_size: many
j_call: TRBJ2-2
cdr3_aa: CSVSYGNTGELFF
cdr3_nt: TGCAGCGTCTCCTACGGGAACACCGGGGAGCTGTTTTTT

d_call: TRBD1
v_call: TRBV18
clone_size: many
j_call: TRBJ2-7
cdr3_aa: CASSPGGYEQYF
cdr3_nt: TGTGCCAGCAGTCCAGGGGGCTACGAGCAGTACTTC

d_call: NA
v_call: TRBV23-1
clone_size: NA
j_call: TRBJ2-1
cdr3_aa: CAIRPGEVYNEQFF
cdr3_nt: TGCGCCATTCGTCCGGGCGAGGTCTACAATGAGCAGTTCTTC

d_call: NA
v_call: TRBV12-3/TRBV12-4
clone_size: many
j_call: TRBJ2-2
cdr3_aa: CASSPYPRLSFTGELFF
cdr3_nt: TGTGCCAGCAGTCCGTACCCGCGACTTTCATTTACCGGGGAGCTGTTTTTT

d_call: NA
v_call: TRBV18
clone_size: many
j_call: TRBJ2-1
cdr3_aa: CASSPDRPEQFF
cdr3_nt: TGTGCCAGCTCACCTGACAGGCCTGAGCAGTTCTTC

d_call: NA
v_call: TRBV12-3/TRBV12-4
clone_size: many
j_call: TRBJ2-7
cdr3_aa: CASSLPLTYEQYF
cdr3_nt: TGTGCCAGCAGTTTACCCCTGACCTACGAGCAGTACTTC

d_call: NA
v_call: TRBV30
clone_size: NA
j_call: TRBJ1-2
cdr3_aa: CAWSAMTGYGYTF
cdr3_nt: TGTGCCTGGAGTGCAATGACAGGCTATGGCTACACCTTC

d_call: NA
v_call: TRBV7-2
clone_size: many
j_call: TRBJ1-4
cdr3_aa: CASSPTLGEKLFF
cdr3_nt: TGTGCCAGCAGCCCCACTCTCGGGGAAAAACTGTTTTTT

d_call: NA
v_call: TRBV6-5
clone_size: NA
j_call: TRBJ2-7
cdr3_aa: CASSYATGTSLAEQYF
cdr3_nt: TGTGCCAGCAGTTACGCCACCGGGACTTCTCTCGCCGAGCAGTACTTC

d_call: TRBD2
v_call: TRBV5-1
clone_size: many
j_call: TRBJ2-7
cdr3_aa: CASSPGLAGGSGEQYF
cdr3_nt: TGCGCCAGCAGCCCCGGACTAGCGGGAGGCTCGGGAGAGCAGTACTTC

d_call: NA
v_call: TRBV29-1
clone_size: NA
j_call: TRBJ1-6
cdr3_aa: CRAPPRTGYKDSPLHF
cdr3_nt: TGCAGAGCGCCCCCAAGAACAGGGTACAAGGATTCACCCCTCCACTTT

d_call: TRBD2
v_call: TRBV10-3
clone_size: many
j_call: TRBJ2-3
cdr3_aa: CAISESFLAGGDTQYF
cdr3_nt: TGTGCCATCAGTGAGTCATTCCTAGCGGGGGGAGATACGCAGTATTTT

d_call: NA
v_call: TRBV4-3
clone_size: many
j_call: TRBJ2-7
cdr3_aa: CASSHVRSSSSYEQYF
cdr3_nt: TGCGCCAGCAGCCACGTCAGGAGTTCGAGCTCCTACGAGCAGTACTTC

d_call: NA
v_call: TRBV7-2
clone_size: many
j_call: TRBJ2-1
cdr3_aa: CASSLFAGSGRWGVNEQFF
cdr3_nt: TGTGCCAGCAGCTTATTCGCCGGCAGCGGGCGATGGGGGGTCAATGAGCAGTTCTTC

d_call: NA
v_call: TRBV27
clone_size: NA
j_call: TRBJ2-7
cdr3_aa: CASSLSMGRASYEQYF
cdr3_nt: TGTGCCAGCAGTTTATCGATGGGAAGGGCCTCCTACGAGCAGTACTTC

d_call: TRBD1
v_call: TRBV5-1
clone_size: many
j_call: TRBJ1-3
cdr3_aa: CASSPDGQVSGNTIYF
cdr3_nt: TGCGCCAGCAGCCCGGATGGACAGGTCTCTGGAAACACCATATATTTT

d_call: TRBD1
v_call: TRBV18
clone_size: few
j_call: TRBJ1-1
cdr3_aa: CASSLTGDGTEAFF
cdr3_nt: TGTGCCAGCTCATTGACAGGGGACGGCACTGAAGCTTTCTTT

d_call: TRBD2
v_call: TRBV18
clone_size: few
j_call: TRBJ2-5
cdr3_aa: CASSPYGVGSGRKETQYF
cdr3_nt: TGTGCCAGCTCACCGTACGGCGTCGGTAGCGGGAGAAAAGAGACCCAGTACTTC

d_call: NA
v_call: TRBV27
clone_size: many
j_call: TRBJ2-3
cdr3_aa: CASSLGYTYTDTQYF
cdr3_nt: TGTGCCAGCAGTTTGGGTTACACCTACACAGATACGCAGTATTTT

d_call: TRBD2
v_call: TRBV5-1
clone_size: many
j_call: TRBJ2-2
cdr3_aa: CASSLPASGTNTGELFF
cdr3_nt: TGCGCCAGCAGCTTGCCCGCTAGCGGAACGAACACCGGGGAGCTGTTTTTT

d_call: TRBD2
v_call: TRBV24-1
clone_size: few
j_call: TRBJ2-1
cdr3_aa: CATSDLRGGRPTINEQFF
cdr3_nt: TGTGCCACCAGTGATTTGAGGGGCGGGAGGCCTACAATCAATGAGCAGTTCTTC

d_call: TRBD1
v_call: TRBV7-2
clone_size: few
j_call: TRBJ2-1
cdr3_aa: CASSTRSRGLVTNEQFF
cdr3_nt: TGTGCCAGCAGCACTCGTAGTAGGGGGCTGGTGACAAATGAGCAGTTCTTC

d_call: TRBD2
v_call: TRBV20-1
clone_size: many
j_call: TRBJ2-5
cdr3_aa: CSAHGLAGGPGETQYF
cdr3_nt: TGCAGTGCCCACGGACTAGCGGGAGGGCCGGGGGAGACCCAGTACTTC

d_call: TRBD2
v_call: TRBV20-1
clone_size: many
j_call: TRBJ2-1
cdr3_aa: CSAPGLADNEQFF
cdr3_nt: TGCAGTGCTCCCGGACTAGCGGACAATGAGCAGTTCTTC

d_call: NA
v_call: TRBV27
clone_size: many
j_call: TRBJ1-2
cdr3_aa: CASSPGSVGGYTF
cdr3_nt: TGTGCCAGCAGTCCTGGGAGTGTAGGTGGCTACACCTTC

d_call: TRBD1
v_call: TRBV9
clone_size: many
j_call: TRBJ2-7
cdr3_aa: CASSVGQGSLPYEQYF
cdr3_nt: TGTGCCAGCAGCGTGGGACAGGGCAGTCTACCCTACGAGCAGTACTTC

d_call: TRBD2
v_call: TRBV5-6
clone_size: few
j_call: TRBJ2-2
cdr3_aa: CASSLGQAGVPGELFF
cdr3_nt: TGTGCCAGCAGCTTGGGACAAGCGGGAGTTCCCGGGGAGCTGTTTTTT

d_call: NA
v_call: TRBV12-3/TRBV12-4
clone_size: many
j_call: TRBJ2-7
cdr3_aa: CASSWGRPSYEQYF
cdr3_nt: TGTGCCAGCTCTTGGGGTAGGCCCTCCTACGAGCAGTACTTC

d_call: NA
v_call: TRBV4-3
clone_size: many
j_call: TRBJ2-4
cdr3_aa: CASSQALGRENIQYF
cdr3_nt: TGCGCCAGCAGCCAAGCTTTGGGCAGGGAAAACATTCAGTACTTC

d_call: NA
v_call: TRBV28
clone_size: many
j_call: TRBJ2-1
cdr3_aa: CASILPGANEQFF
cdr3_nt: TGTGCCAGCATTCTCCCAGGGGCGAATGAGCAGTTCTTC

d_call: TRBD1
v_call: TRBV9
clone_size: many
j_call: TRBJ1-2
cdr3_aa: CASSGTGSDYGYTF
cdr3_nt: TGTGCCAGCAGCGGGACAGGGTCAGACTATGGCTACACCTTC

d_call: NA
v_call: TRBV12-3/TRBV12-4
clone_size: many
j_call: TRBJ1-3
cdr3_aa: CASSSTYASGNTIYF
cdr3_nt: TGTGCCAGCAGTTCGACGTATGCCTCTGGAAACACCATATATTTT

d_call: NA
v_call: TRBV18
clone_size: NA
j_call: TRBJ2-5
cdr3_aa: CASSPRRGEETQYF
cdr3_nt: TGTGCCAGCTCACCACGGCGTGGGGAAGAGACCCAGTACTTC

d_call: TRBD1
v_call: TRBV20-1
clone_size: many
j_call: TRBJ1-1
cdr3_aa: CSARLRDRNTEAFF
cdr3_nt: TGCAGTGCTAGACTACGGGACAGGAACACTGAAGCTTTCTTT

d_call: TRBD2
v_call: TRBV10-3
clone_size: many
j_call: TRBJ2-3
cdr3_aa: CAISAGGAAADTQYF
cdr3_nt: TGTGCCATCAGTGCGGGAGGAGCAGCGGCAGATACGCAGTATTTT

d_call: TRBD2
v_call: TRBV10-3
clone_size: many
j_call: TRBJ2-1
cdr3_aa: CAISGVTSGVRNEQFF
cdr3_nt: TGTGCCATCAGTGGGGTGACTAGCGGGGTAAGGAATGAGCAGTTCTTC

d_call: NA
v_call: TRBV28
clone_size: many
j_call: TRBJ2-1
cdr3_aa: CASSMDKYNEQFF
cdr3_nt: TGTGCCAGCAGCATGGACAAGTACAATGAGCAGTTCTTC

d_call: NA
v_call: TRBV12-3/TRBV12-4
clone_size: many
j_call: TRBJ1-5
cdr3_aa: CASSSSTGNQPQHF
cdr3_nt: TGTGCCAGCAGTTCAAGCACAGGCAATCAGCCCCAGCATTTT

d_call: TRBD2
v_call: TRBV29-1
clone_size: few
j_call: TRBJ2-1
cdr3_aa: CSVKGSGDNDQFF
cdr3_nt: TGCAGCGTTAAAGGTAGCGGGGACAATGACCAGTTCTTC

d_call: TRBD2
v_call: TRBV12-3/TRBV12-4
clone_size: few
j_call: TRBJ2-1
cdr3_aa: CASSLSLAGVVF
cdr3_nt: TGTGCCAGCAGTTTATCTCTAGCGGGAGTAGTCTTC

d_call: TRBD1
v_call: TRBV12-3/TRBV12-4
clone_size: many
j_call: TRBJ2-5
cdr3_aa: CASSFRDRQETQYF
cdr3_nt: TGTGCCAGCAGTTTCCGGGACAGGCAAGAGACCCAGTACTTC